Each of the 7 T cell receptor beta chains below was sequenced from the same sample in a study of breast tumors, draining lymph nodes, adjacent tissues. Breast cancer patients provided tissue from their axillary draining lymph nodes. TCRdb re-derived calls from the multiplex PCR reads in MiXCR, one entry per CDR3 protein. The sample lists more than 250,000 distinct CDR3 sequences, around 30% seen once, with under 1.2% in the top ten. The sample was axillary lymph node tissue. The receptors stem from a female donor with breast cancer. Some clones in this sample may be carry-over from other donors' samples.

This clonotype was recorded many times. CDR3 DNA: TGTGCCAGCAGCTCCGCCGCACAGGGGGCGATCAATGAGCAGTTCTTC. It codes for CASSSAAQGAINEQFF. The V call is TRBV9, the J call TRBJ2-1; 9 bases agree with TRBD1. J lost 6 bases, V lost 4 bases, and 11 bases had no gene match. This CDR3 has 16 amino acids. Germline CDR1 reads SGDLS; CDR2 reads YYNGEE. Based on the CDR3 plus reference TRBV9 and TRBJ2-1, the full variable domain is DSGVTQTPKHLITATGQRVTLRCSPRSGDLSVYWYQQSLDQGLQFLIQYYNGEERAKGNILERFSAQQFPDLHSELNLSSLELGDSALYFCASSSAAQGAINEQFFGPGTRLTVL.

In its sample, this clonotype was seen many times. The V and J genes are TRBV29-1 and TRBJ2-5, with TRBD1 matching 10 bases. The CDR3 runs 15 residues. Germline assignment: CDR1 SQVTM and CDR2 ANQGSEA. V lost 7 bases and J lost 5; bases outside the gene matches: 13. CDR3 nucleotide sequence: TGCAGCGGCCCGGGACAGGGGTCTACCTGTGAGACCCAGTACTTC. This gives the protein CSGPGQGSTCETQYF.

In the case of this clonotype: Possible read error: a much larger clone is one base away. This rearrangement joins TRBV5-4 to TRBJ2-1; D unclear. Germline lookup yields CDR1 SGHNT and CDR2 YYREEE (reference sequence). CDR3 size: 15 residues. V gave up 0 bases and J gave up 6 bases, with 13 bases separating them. This CDR3 reads CASSLDSGGINEQFF. The CDR3 DNA reads as TGTGCCAGCAGCTTGGATAGTGGCGGAATCAATGAGCAGTTCTTC.

Comments on this clonotype: A much larger clone sits a single nucleotide away, making a read error possible. This chain connects TRBV19 to TRBJ1-5; no definite D call. Germline-derived CDR1 and CDR2 are LNHDA and SQIVND (reference sequence). The CDR3 is 18 amino acids. DNA for the CDR3: TGCGCCAGCGGCCAAGAGGCCCCGGACTCAAATAGCAATCAGCCCCAGCATTTT. Translated, it gives CASGQEAPDSNSNQPQHF.

The chain recombines TRBV7-9 with TRBJ1-1, with D uncertain. The CDR3 runs to 13 residues. CDR1 and CDR2 from the germline V gene are SEHNR and FQNEAQ (reference sequence). Between the trimmed V and J ends, which lost 3 bases and 0 bases, there was a span of 5 bases. DNA of the CDR3: TGTGCCAGCAGCTTCGTAATGAACACTGAAGCTTTCTTT. The encoded protein is CASSFVMNTEAFF. Full variable domain (outside the CDR3, taken from reference TRBV7-9 and TRBJ1-1): DTGVSQNPRHKITKRGQNVTFRCDPISEHNRLYWYRQTLGQGPEFLTYFQNEAQLEKSRLLSDRFSAERPKGSFSTLEIQRTEQGDSAMYLCASSFVMNTEAFFGQGTRLTVV.

This clonotype was seen at least ten times. J is TRBJ1-5 and V is TRBV27; perhaps TRBD1 as D (5 bases). The CDR3 contains 13 residues. Per the germline V gene, CDR1 is MNHEY and CDR2 is SMNVEV (reference sequence). V dropped 3 bases and J dropped 7 bases, with 10 bases sitting between them. The CDR3 reads CASSLTVRQPQHF. CDR3 in DNA: TGTGCCAGCAGTTTGACAGTGAGGCAGCCCCAGCATTTT.

This clonotype was counted many times. The CDR3 loop is CSAQAGQGPPGNTIYF. CDR3 nucleotide sequence: TGCAGTGCCCAAGCGGGACAGGGCCCTCCTGGAAACACCATATATTTT. V is TRBV20-1 and J is TRBJ1-3; 9 bases align to TRBD1. Germline V CDR1 and CDR2: DFQATT, SNEGSKA (reference sequence). V was pared by 6 bases and J by 2 bases, with 11 bases of the junction left unmatched. The CDR3 totals 16 residues.